These T cell receptor beta chains were read from a single sample in a study of T-cell memory formation after mild COVID-19. From the 5' RACE reads, TCRdb called clonotypes with MiXCR, one entry per CDR3 protein. The sample records about 150,000 distinct CDR3 sequences, under 30% being singletons. The sample was PBMCs or a T cell subset sorted from them (not recorded which). These receptors were taken from an adult woman who had mild COVID-19 (a few samples of this study predate the infection). Cell type and time point are not known. The CDR3 runs from the conserved cysteine through the conserved F or W. The D gene is left open where the match is weak. For some rows the clone size is stated as once, few or many, or as a class when expanded; others skip it.

V gene: TRBV6-5
J gene: TRBJ2-3
clone size: few
D gene: TRBD2
CDR3 protein: CASTTRTSGSTDTQYF
CDR3 DNA: TGTGCCAGCACCACCAGGACTAGCGGGAGCACAGATACGCAGTATTTT

V gene: TRBV4-1
J gene: TRBJ2-7
clone size: NA
D gene: TRBD1
CDR3 protein: CASSPHRDRGYEQYF
CDR3 DNA: TGCGCCAGCAGCCCGCACCGGGACAGGGGATACGAGCAGTACTTC

V gene: TRBV5-1
J gene: TRBJ2-1
clone size: few
D gene: TRBD2
CDR3 protein: CASSLSGGAGEQFF
CDR3 DNA: TGCGCCAGCAGCTTAAGCGGGGGGGCCGGAGAGCAGTTCTTC

V gene: TRBV27
J gene: TRBJ2-7
clone size: NA
D gene: NA
CDR3 protein: CASSFVASLSYEQYF
CDR3 DNA: TGTGCCAGCAGTTTTGTGGCCTCTCTCTCCTACGAGCAGTACTTC

V gene: TRBV5-1
J gene: TRBJ1-2
clone size: NA
D gene: NA
CDR3 protein: CASSSIPGQVRVTYYGYTF
CDR3 DNA: TGCGCCAGCAGCTCGATCCCGGGACAAGTGCGGGTAACCTACTATGGCTACACCTTC

V gene: TRBV10-3
J gene: TRBJ2-1
clone size: few
D gene: NA
CDR3 protein: CAISESVGLFHEQFF
CDR3 DNA: TGTGCCATCAGTGAGTCTGTGGGTTTATTCCATGAGCAGTTCTTC

V gene: TRBV24-1
J gene: TRBJ2-3
clone size: NA
D gene: NA
CDR3 protein: CATSDLPALDTQYF
CDR3 DNA: TGTGCCACCAGTGATTTGCCTGCTTTGGATACGCAGTATTTT

V gene: TRBV13
J gene: TRBJ2-1
clone size: NA
D gene: TRBD2
CDR3 protein: CASSPQAGGLYNEQFF
CDR3 DNA: TGTGCCAGCAGCCCCCAAGCGGGAGGGCTCTACAATGAGCAGTTCTTC

V gene: TRBV11-2
J gene: TRBJ1-1
clone size: few
D gene: NA
CDR3 protein: CASSLASVTEAFF
CDR3 DNA: TGTGCCAGCAGCTTAGCCTCCGTGACTGAAGCTTTCTTT

V gene: TRBV4-1
J gene: TRBJ1-3
clone size: NA
D gene: NA
CDR3 protein: CASSQGWETVNTIYF
CDR3 DNA: TGCGCCAGCAGCCAAGGATGGGAAACTGTAAACACCATATATTTT

V gene: TRBV7-9
J gene: TRBJ1-2
clone size: NA
D gene: NA
CDR3 protein: CASSILRDPVYGYTF
CDR3 DNA: TGTGCCAGCAGCATACTCCGGGACCCTGTCTATGGCTACACCTTC